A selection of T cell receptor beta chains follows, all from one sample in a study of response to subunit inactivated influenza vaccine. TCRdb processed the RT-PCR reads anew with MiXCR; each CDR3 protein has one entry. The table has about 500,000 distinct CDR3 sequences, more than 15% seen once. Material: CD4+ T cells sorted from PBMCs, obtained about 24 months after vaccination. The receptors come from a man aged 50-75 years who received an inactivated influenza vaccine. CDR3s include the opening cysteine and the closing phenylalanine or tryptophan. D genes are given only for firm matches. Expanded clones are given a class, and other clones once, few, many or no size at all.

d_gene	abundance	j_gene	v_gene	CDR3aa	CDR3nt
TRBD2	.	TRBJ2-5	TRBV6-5	CASSSLGREGTETQYF	TGTGCCAGCAGTTCCCTCGGCAGGGAGGGTACCGAGACCCAGTACTTC
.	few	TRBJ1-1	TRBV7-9	CASSLPLQEAFF	TGTGCCAGCAGCTTACCCTTACAGGAAGCTTTCTTT
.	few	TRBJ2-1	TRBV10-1	CASKGSQGSDYNEQFF	TGCGCCAGCAAGGGGTCCCAGGGAAGCGACTACAATGAGCAGTTCTTC
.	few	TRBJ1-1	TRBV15	CATSRDFQNTEAFF	TGTGCCACCAGCAGAGATTTCCAGAACACTGAAGCTTTCTTT
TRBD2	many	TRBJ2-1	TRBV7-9	CASSLGTSGNEQFF	TGTGCCAGCAGCTTGGGGACTAGCGGCAATGAGCAGTTCTTC
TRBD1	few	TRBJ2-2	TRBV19	CASSKGRGLTGELFF	TGTGCCAGTAGCAAGGGCAGGGGGCTCACCGGGGAGCTGTTTTTT
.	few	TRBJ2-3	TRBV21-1	CASSKVGTSGGTDTQYF	TGTGCCAGCAGCAAAGTCGGAACTAGCGGGGGCACAGATACGCAGTATTTT
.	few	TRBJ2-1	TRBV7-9	CASSLQREQFF	TGTGCCAGCAGCTTACAGCGAGAGCAGTTCTTC
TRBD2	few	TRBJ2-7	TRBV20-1	CSAESLAGGTYEQYF	TGCAGTGCAGAGAGTCTAGCGGGAGGAACCTACGAGCAGTACTTC
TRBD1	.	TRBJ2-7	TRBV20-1	CSAREPATGYEQYF	TGCAGTGCTAGAGAACCTGCGACAGGGTACGAGCAGTACTTC
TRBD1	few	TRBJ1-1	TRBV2	CASSGQGFEAFF	TGTGCCAGCTCAGGACAGGGTTTTGAAGCTTTCTTT
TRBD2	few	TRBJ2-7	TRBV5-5	CASRWGGAYEQYF	TGTGCCAGCAGATGGGGGGGGGCCTACGAGCAGTACTTC
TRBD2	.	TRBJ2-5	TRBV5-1	CASSPGFSGAVGTQYF	TGCGCCAGCAGCCCGGGATTTAGCGGGGCCGTGGGGACCCAGTACTTC
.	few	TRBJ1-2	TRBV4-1	CASSQTLVVRDGYTF	TGCGCCAGCAGCCAAACCTTGGTGGTTCGGGATGGCTACACCTTC
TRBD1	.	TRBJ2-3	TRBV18	CASSPPGQSLYTQYF	TGTGCCAGCTCTCCACCGGGACAGAGTCTCTATACGCAGTATTTT
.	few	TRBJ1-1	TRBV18	CASSPVLPNTEAFF	TGTGCCAGCTCACCAGTACTGCCGAACACTGAAGCTTTCTTT
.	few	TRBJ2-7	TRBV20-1	CSARDLTGTPGSYEQYF	TGCAGTGCTAGAGACCTAACCGGGACACCGGGCTCCTACGAGCAGTACTTC
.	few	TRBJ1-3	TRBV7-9	CASSIQGVYTIYF	TGTGCCAGCAGCATCCAGGGTGTGTACACCATATATTTT
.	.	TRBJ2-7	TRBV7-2	CASSLNRLNEQYF	TGTGCCAGCAGCTTGAACAGACTTAACGAGCAGTACTTC
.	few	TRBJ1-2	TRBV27	CASASSGLGYTF	TGTGCCAGCGCCTCCTCAGGGCTGGGCTACACCTTC
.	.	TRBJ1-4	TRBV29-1	CSVALGTTNEKLFF	TGCAGCGTTGCGCTGGGGACAACTAATGAAAAACTGTTTTTT
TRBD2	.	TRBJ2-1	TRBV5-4	CASSIGLAEPNEQFF	TGTGCCAGCAGCATAGGACTAGCGGAACCCAATGAGCAGTTCTTC
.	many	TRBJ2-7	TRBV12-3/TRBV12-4	CASREALEQYF	TGTGCCAGCCGCGAAGCGCTCGAGCAGTACTTC
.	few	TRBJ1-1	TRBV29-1	CSVEGHSNEAFF	TGCAGCGTTGAAGGCCATTCTAATGAAGCTTTCTTT
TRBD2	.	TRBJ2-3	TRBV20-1	CSARNRLAGEPDTQYF	TGCAGTGCTAGGAACCGACTAGCGGGAGAGCCAGATACGCAGTATTTT
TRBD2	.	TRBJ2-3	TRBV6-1	CASKYLGSASGRAGDTQYF	TGTGCCAGCAAATATCTGGGGTCGGCTAGCGGGAGGGCAGGAGATACGCAGTATTTT
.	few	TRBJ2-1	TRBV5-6	CASSLINNEQFF	TGTGCCAGCAGCTTGATAAACAATGAGCAGTTCTTC
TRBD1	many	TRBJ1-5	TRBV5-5	CASSLGTGPYQPQHF	TGTGCCAGCAGCCTAGGGACAGGGCCTTATCAGCCCCAGCATTTT
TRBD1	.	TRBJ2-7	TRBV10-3	CAISELQGPTYEQYF	TGTGCCATCAGTGAGTTACAGGGGCCTACCTACGAGCAGTACTTC
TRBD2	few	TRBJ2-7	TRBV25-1	CASSALLRLLKPSGKIRIYEQYF	TGTGCCAGCAGTGCCCTCCTCAGGTTACTGAAGCCTAGCGGGAAGATTCGGATCTACGAGCAGTACTTC
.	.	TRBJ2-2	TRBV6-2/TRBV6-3	CASSYEVKASGELFF	TGTGCCAGCAGTTACGAGGTCAAGGCGAGCGGGGAGCTGTTTTTT
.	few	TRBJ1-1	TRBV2	CASLARLEAFF	TGTGCCAGCCTTGCCCGGCTTGAAGCTTTCTTT
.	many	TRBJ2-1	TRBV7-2	CASSYTRDNEQFF	TGTGCCAGCAGCTACACCCGGGACAATGAGCAGTTCTTC
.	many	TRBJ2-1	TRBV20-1	CSARDFTNNEQFF	TGCAGTGCTAGAGATTTCACCAACAATGAGCAGTTCTTC
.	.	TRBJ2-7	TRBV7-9	CASSLEAAAHEQYF	TGTGCCAGCAGCTTAGAGGCCGCGGCCCACGAGCAGTACTTC
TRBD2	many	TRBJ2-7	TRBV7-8	CASSLVTSGAHEQYF	TGTGCCAGCAGCTTAGTGACTAGCGGGGCTCACGAGCAGTACTTC
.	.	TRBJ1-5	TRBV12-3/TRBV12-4	CASSSGPNSNQPQHF	TGTGCCAGCAGTTCAGGGCCGAATAGCAATCAGCCCCAGCATTTT
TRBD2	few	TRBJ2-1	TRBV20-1	CSARSGRGRVYNEQFF	TGCAGTGCTAGAAGTGGGCGCGGGAGAGTTTACAATGAGCAGTTCTTC
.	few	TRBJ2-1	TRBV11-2	CASSLGREIYNEQFF	TGTGCCAGCAGCTTGGGGCGGGAAATCTACAATGAGCAGTTCTTC
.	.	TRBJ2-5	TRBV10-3	CATSPSSGETQYF	TGTGCCACATCTCCAAGCTCAGGGGAGACCCAGTACTTC
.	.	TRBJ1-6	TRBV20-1	CSARIGENNSPLHF	TGCAGTGCTAGGATTGGGGAGAATAATTCACCCCTCCACTTT